These 20 T cell receptor beta chains originate from one sample sequenced in a study of T cell repertoires in cytomegalovirus infection. Using its own MiXCR run on the reads, TCRdb lists one record per CDR3 protein. The sample has around 290,000 distinct CDR3 sequences, roughly 23% seen once. Sequencing was carried out using PBMCs. The receptor source for this set is a human donor in good health (CMV status not recorded). Some clones in this sample may be carry-over from other donors' samples.

This clonotype was recorded at least ten times. V and J are TRBV7-2 and TRBJ2-3; D not resolved. Per the germline V gene, CDR1 is SGHTA and CDR2 is FQGNSA. The CDR3 consists of 15 residues. The V gene lost 6 bases and the J gene lost 1 base, with 14 bases spanning the gap. CDR3 sequence (DNA): TGTGCCAGCAGGCCGGACCGGTCCGGCACAGATACGCAGTATTTT. Its translation is CASRPDRSGTDTQYF. Looking up the rest from reference TRBV7-2 and TRBJ2-3 gives the full variable domain: GAGVSQSPSNKVTEKGKDVELRCDPISGHTALYWYRQSLGQGLEFLIYFQGNSAPDKSGLPSDRFSAERTGGSVSTLTIQRTQQEDSAVYLCASRPDRSGTDTQYFGPGTRLTVL.

The table lists this clonotype with many counts. The chain uses TRBV7-2 and TRBJ2-3; 9 bases are a match to TRBD2. J was trimmed by 3 bases and V by 4 bases; bases with no gene match: 8. CDR1 and CDR2 from the germline V gene are SGHTA and FQGNSA. There are 16 residues in the CDR3. The CDR3: CASSSGSGRVTDTQYF. CDR3 in DNA: TGTGCCAGCAGCTCTGGTAGCGGGAGAGTGACAGATACGCAGTATTTT.

CDR3 DNA sequence: TGTGCCAGCAGTTACCGACTAGCGGGAGGGCCCCTGGATACGCAGTATTTT. Translated, it gives CASSYRLAGGPLDTQYF. The gene calls are TRBV27 and TRBJ2-3; 14 bases map to TRBD2. The CDR3 contains 17 residues. The V and J ends lost 4 bases and 6 bases, in that order; junction bases with no gene match: 9. Germline V gene sequence: CDR1 MNHEY, CDR2 SMNVEV (reference sequence).

A few counts support this clonotype. V and J are TRBV28 and TRBJ2-5; D is possibly TRBD2 (6 bases). CDR3 length equals 15 residues. In germline, CDR1 is MDHEN, CDR2 SYDVKM. V lost 6 bases and J 8 bases, leaving 22 bases between the germline ends. CDR3 protein: CASSLGGVADQTQYF. The CDR3 DNA is TGTGCCAGCAGCCTAGGAGGGGTAGCGGACCAAACCCAGTACTTC.

The rearrangement joins TRBV28 to TRBJ1-5; the match to TRBD1 covers 8 bases. Trimming removed 5 bases from V and 4 bases from J; junction bases left unmatched: 7. The CDR3 length is 15 residues. Germline lookup yields CDR1 MDHEN and CDR2 SYDVKM. The CDR3 spells CASSPSGGNNQPQHF. In DNA, the CDR3 is TGTGCCAGCAGTCCGTCAGGGGGCAATAATCAGCCCCAGCATTTT.

The chain uses TRBV20-1 and TRBJ1-6, with 9 bases identical to TRBD1. This CDR3 is 15 amino acids long. Looked up from germline, CDR1 is DFQATT and CDR2 is SNEGSKA (reference sequence). After removal of 0 bases from V and 10 bases from J, the junction contained 7 bases not matched to a gene. In DNA form, the CDR3 reads TGCAGTGCTAGAGACTTGGGGGACAGGGACTCACCCCTCCACTTT. This encodes CSARDLGDRDSPLHF.

The J gene is TRBJ2-3, the V gene TRBV5-1; 11 bases are a match to TRBD1. Germline V CDR1 and CDR2: SGHRS, YFSETQ. V lost 3 bases and J lost 10; bases outside the gene matches: 1. The CDR3 has 12 amino acids. CDR3 in DNA: TGCGCCAGCAGCTGGGACAGGGGGGCGCAGTATTTT. Amino acids: CASSWDRGAQYF.

This rearrangement joins TRBV2 to TRBJ1-1, with TRBD1 matching 8 bases. Trimming at V came to 3 bases and at J to 7 bases, leaving 7 bases not matched to a gene. Germline CDR1 and CDR2: SNHLY and FYNNEI. The CDR3 has 14 residues. The CDR3 DNA follows: TGTGCCAGCAGTGATCTGGGACAGGACCTTGAAGCTTTCTTT. It translates to CASSDLGQDLEAFF. The full variable domain, rest sourced from reference TRBV2 and TRBJ1-1, is EPEVTQTPSHQVTQMGQEVILRCVPISNHLYFYWYRQILGQKVEFLVSFYNNEISEKSEIFDDQFSVERPDGSNFTLKIRSTKLEDSAMYFCASSDLGQDLEAFFGQGTRLTVV.

This clonotype was seen many times. The chain couples TRBV7-2 to TRBJ1-5; TRBD1 matches at 8 bases. From germline, CDR1 is SGHTA and CDR2 FQGNSA. The CDR3 has 15 amino acids. Trimming cost V 10 bases and J 6 bases; bases outside gene matches: 14. The CDR3 protein is CATTPGQGAAQPQHF. For the CDR3, the DNA is TGTGCCACTACGCCAGGACAGGGAGCGGCTCAGCCCCAGCATTTT.

The chain joins TRBV7-2 to TRBJ1-5; 7 bases map to TRBD1. Germline trimming cut 5 bases from V and 2 bases from J; bases unmatched to any gene: 12. Per germline, CDR1 SGHTA and CDR2 FQGNSA. The CDR3 totals 17 residues. The CDR3 loop reads CASSPVTFGQGNQPQHF. The CDR3 DNA reads TGTGCCAGCAGCCCCGTCACCTTTGGACAGGGCAATCAGCCCCAGCATTTT.

The chain links TRBV7-2 to TRBJ2-5; D is possibly TRBD1 (5 bases). The CDR3 runs 13 residues. V dropped 6 bases and J dropped 3 bases, with 11 bases sitting between them. Germline V CDR1 and CDR2: SGHTA, FQGNSA. The CDR3 loop is CASRREQEETQYF. For the CDR3, the DNA is TGTGCCAGCAGAAGAGAACAGGAAGAGACCCAGTACTTC. The complete variable domain, with remaining parts taken from reference TRBV7-2 and TRBJ2-5, reads GAGVSQSPSNKVTEKGKDVELRCDPISGHTALYWYRQSLGQGLEFLIYFQGNSAPDKSGLPSDRFSAERTGGSVSTLTIQRTQQEDSAVYLCASRREQEETQYFGPGTRLLVL.

This clonotype was seen at least ten times. The chain recombines TRBV28 with TRBJ2-7; D uncertain. The CDR3 is made up of 13 amino acids. Trimming took 3 bases from V and 2 from J, leaving 8 bases between them. Germline V gene lookup returns CDR1 MDHEN and CDR2 SYDVKM. The CDR3 DNA follows: TGTGCCAGCAGTTTTGCCGGTCCCTACGAGCAGTACTTC. It is translated as CASSFAGPYEQYF.

The chain couples TRBV9 to TRBJ1-3; D is unresolved. Trimming removed 4 bases at V and 2 bases at J, with 16 bases between. The CDR3 covers 16 residues. Germline V gene lookup returns CDR1 SGDLS and CDR2 YYNGEE. Here the CDR3 reads CASSWSEVVTGNTIYF. CDR3 sequence (DNA): TGTGCCAGCAGCTGGAGTGAGGTTGTCACTGGAAACACCATATATTTT.

The V call is TRBV20-1, the J call TRBJ1-2; D remains unclear. The CDR3 consists of 12 residues. Germline-derived CDR1 and CDR2 are DFQATT and SNEGSKA (reference sequence). Trimming stripped 6 bases from V and 3 bases from J, with 11 bases between. CDR3 sequence reads: CSARNRDYGYTF. Written as DNA, the CDR3 is TGCAGTGCCCGGAATCGGGACTATGGCTACACCTTC.

The chain couples TRBV6-2 or TRBV6-3 to TRBJ2-7; D is unclear. The CDR3 runs 14 residues. CDR1 MNHEY and CDR2 SVGEGT come from the germline V gene. Trimming cost V 1 base and J 1 base, with 8 bases left between them. The CDR3 region has the DNA TGTGCCAGCAGTTACTTCGACTTATCCTACGAGCAGTACTTC. Protein: CASSYFDLSYEQYF.

This chain uses TRBV30 with TRBJ2-7; 9 bases match TRBD1. This CDR3 region has 14 residues. V was pared by 2 bases and J by 2 bases, with 4 bases of the junction left unmatched. Germline CDR1 and CDR2: GTSNPN and SVGIG (reference sequence). The CDR3 sequence is CAWSKGQGTYEQYF. CDR3 sequence (DNA): TGTGCCTGGAGTAAAGGACAGGGGACCTACGAGCAGTACTTC.

This clonotype was seen a handful of times. The V gene is TRBV12-3 or TRBV12-4, the J gene TRBJ1-1; 9 bases agree with TRBD1. The V and J ends lost 3 bases and 12 bases, in that order; junction bases with no gene match: 5. CDR3 length: 12 residues. The CDR3 region has the DNA TGTGCCAGCAGTTTGCACAGGGGGCCCTCTTTCTTT. Translated, it gives CASSLHRGPSFF.

The J gene is TRBJ2-3, the V gene TRBV29-1; no clear D gene. Trimming left V 0 bases short and J 1 base short, with 11 bases between. The CDR3 is made up of 15 amino acids. CDR1 is SQVTM and CDR2 is ANQGSEA in the germline V gene. CDR3: CSVEDETWGTDTQYF. Here the CDR3 DNA reads TGCAGCGTTGAAGACGAGACGTGGGGCACAGATACGCAGTATTTT.

This clonotype was observed a single time. The J gene is TRBJ2-5, the V gene TRBV28; D is unresolved. The V end lost 10 bases, the J end lost 3 bases, and 18 bases lay between the germline ends. This CDR3 region has 14 residues. In germline, CDR1 is MDHEN, CDR2 SYDVKM. The DNA for the CDR3 is TGTGCCATCTTCTCAAGGGTGGCCGAAGAGACCCAGTACTTC. Translating it yields CAIFSRVAEETQYF.

In its sample, this clonotype was seen a few times. The chain joins TRBV7-2 to TRBJ2-5; 10 positions match TRBD2. Germline-derived CDR1 and CDR2 are SGHTA and FQGNSA. The trim removed 1 base at V and 5 bases at J, leaving 7 bases unmatched. This CDR3 contains 16 residues. For the CDR3, the DNA is TGTGCCAGCAGCTTAGAAGCGGGAGGGCCGGTGGAGACCCAGTACTTC. It specifies CASSLEAGGPVETQYF.